Each of the 17 T cell receptor beta chains below was sequenced from the same sample in a study of T cell clusters in autoimmune cytopenias (dated 2019 in TCRdb). TCRdb shows the sequencer as Illumina MiSeq. Multiplex PCR with a touch-down protocol amplified TRB rearrangements, with the TRB-A and TRB-B primer pools combined in a single tube. Reprocessed by TCRdb, the reads give a single entry per CDR3 protein sequence, without DNA. The sample's records list a few thousand distinct CDR3 sequences. Clones ranked in the top ten supply about 21% of the sample. Per sample, approximately 270 ng of peripheral blood genomic DNA, tens of thousands of genome equivalents, was used for TRB amplification. The sequenced material came from peripheral blood. These receptors originate from a human donor with an autoimmune cytopenia or autoimmune hepatitis (not recorded which).

V usage is TRBV20-1 and J usage is TRBJ1-1; TCRdb indicates TRBD1, and absent DNA this call remains unverified. The germline CDR1 and CDR2 sequences are DFQATT and SNEGSKA (reference sequence). The CDR3 extends over 14 amino acids. This CDR3 reads CSAPRGDRNTEAFF.

CDR3 sequence: CASSQVQGARYNSPLHF. The chain uses TRBV4-3 and TRBJ1-6. This CDR3 has 17 residues. Germline CDR1 is LGHNA and CDR2 is YSLEER.

The V call is TRBV2, the J call TRBJ1-3; no DNA is available, so the TRBD1 call from TCRdb remains unchecked. From germline, CDR1 is SNHLY and CDR2 FYNNEI. The CDR3 runs to 14 residues. CDR3 residues: CASTYGQGGNTIYF.

The J gene is TRBJ2-2, the V gene TRBV20-1; without DNA, the TCRdb call of TRBD2 cannot be checked. This CDR3 comprises 14 residues. CDR1 and CDR2 (germline): DFQATT, SNEGSKA (reference sequence). CDR3 sequence reads: CSAISGGNTGELFF.

This CDR3 reads CASRLYDEKYF. The chain uses TRBV19 and TRBJ2-7. Germline CDR1 LNHDA, CDR2 SQIVND (reference sequence). This CDR3 comprises 11 residues.

The chain uses TRBV7-6 and TRBJ2-7; TCRdb picks TRBD2, but there is no DNA to check that call. Germline values: CDR1 SGHVS, CDR2 FNYEAQ. This CDR3 has 16 amino acids. The CDR3 spells CASSLDPASANHEQYF.

Frequency places this clonotype as medium-sized. The chain links TRBV27 to TRBJ1-2. Germline-derived CDR1 and CDR2 are MNHEY and SMNVEV (reference sequence). This CDR3 has 12 residues. The CDR3 loop reads CASSSTGYGYTF.

The chain has TRBV7-2 and TRBJ1-4. This CDR3 spans 13 amino acids. Per the germline V gene, CDR1 is SGHTA and CDR2 is FQGNSA. This CDR3 reads CASSSAATSKLFF. Combining the CDR3 with reference TRBV7-2 and TRBJ1-4 gives the whole variable domain GAGVSQSPSNKVTEKGKDVELRCDPISGHTALYWYRQSLGQGLEFLIYFQGNSAPDKSGLPSDRFSAERTGGSVSTLTIQRTQQEDSAVYLCASSSAATSKLFFGSGTQLSVL.

By frequency, this clonotype registers medium-sized. V is TRBV5-4 and J is TRBJ2-3; there is no DNA to check the TCRdb D call of TRBD1. CDR1 is SGHNT and CDR2 is YYREEE in the germline V gene (reference sequence). This CDR3 contains 15 residues. CDR3 sequence reads: CASSAGHVVTDTQYF.

The rearrangement joins TRBV20-1 to TRBJ2-3; TCRdb picks TRBD2, but there is no DNA to check that call. This CDR3 has 17 amino acids. Germline CDR1 and CDR2: DFQATT and SNEGSKA (reference sequence). The CDR3 is CSARGLAGGGGTDTQYF.

This clonotype registers medium-sized by frequency. The CDR3 is CASNDRAWEPQHF. The V gene is TRBV6-2 or TRBV6-3, the J gene TRBJ1-5; lacking DNA, the TRBD1 call made by TCRdb goes unchecked. Germline V gives CDR1 MNHEY, CDR2 SVGEGT. The CDR3 covers 13 residues.

This clonotype registers medium-sized by frequency. This chain joins TRBV6-5 and TRBJ2-1; the D call of TRBD2 rests on TCRdb alone, since no DNA is present to check it. This CDR3 is 18 amino acids long. Germline V gene sequence: CDR1 MNHEY, CDR2 SVGAGI. The CDR3 loop is CASSYPPGVAGGGREQFF.

Frequency places this clonotype as medium-sized. The chain employs TRBV6-6 and TRBJ2-3. CDR1 MNHNY and CDR2 SVGAGI come from the germline V gene (reference sequence). The CDR3 length is 15 residues. This chain's CDR3 is CASSVASLGTDTQYF.

J is TRBJ1-2 and V is TRBV20-1; TCRdb's D call, TRBD1, is unchecked because there is no DNA. Germline-derived CDR1 and CDR2 are DFQATT and SNEGSKA (reference sequence). The CDR3 spans 13 residues. CDR3 loop: CSVYPGADYGYTF.

This clonotype counts as medium-sized (0.01 to 0.1%) by frequency. J is TRBJ2-7 and V is TRBV6-6; TCRdb reports TRBD1, a call that lacks DNA to check it against. Germline CDR1 MNHNY, CDR2 SVGAGI (reference sequence). The CDR3 has 14 amino acids. The CDR3 here is CASTRGPPNYEQYF.

The chain recombines TRBV12-3 or TRBV12-4 with TRBJ2-7; the TRBD2 assignment by TCRdb is unverifiable without DNA. This CDR3 spans 14 amino acids. This CDR3 is CASSLRAVLGEQYF.

The chain has TRBV7-9 and TRBJ1-6; TCRdb indicates TRBD1, and absent DNA this call remains unverified. This CDR3 comprises 19 residues. The germline V gene has CDR1 SEHNR and CDR2 FQNEAQ (reference sequence). The CDR3 sequence is CASSLSGRTGVWTDSPLHF.